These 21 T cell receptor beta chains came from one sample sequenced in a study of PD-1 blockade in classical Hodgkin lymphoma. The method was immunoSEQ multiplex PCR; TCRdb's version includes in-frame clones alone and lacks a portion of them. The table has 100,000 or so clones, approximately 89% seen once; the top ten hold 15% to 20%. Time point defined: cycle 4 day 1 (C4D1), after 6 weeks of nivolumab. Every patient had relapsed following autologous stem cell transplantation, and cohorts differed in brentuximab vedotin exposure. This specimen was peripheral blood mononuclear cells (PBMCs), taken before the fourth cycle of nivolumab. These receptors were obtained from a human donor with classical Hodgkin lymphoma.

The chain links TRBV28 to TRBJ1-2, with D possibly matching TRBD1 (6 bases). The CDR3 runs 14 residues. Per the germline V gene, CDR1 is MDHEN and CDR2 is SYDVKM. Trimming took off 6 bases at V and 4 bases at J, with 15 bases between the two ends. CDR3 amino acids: CASRLGGLIYGYTF. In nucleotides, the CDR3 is TGTGCCAGCAGGCTAGGGGGTCTAATCTATGGCTACACCTTC.

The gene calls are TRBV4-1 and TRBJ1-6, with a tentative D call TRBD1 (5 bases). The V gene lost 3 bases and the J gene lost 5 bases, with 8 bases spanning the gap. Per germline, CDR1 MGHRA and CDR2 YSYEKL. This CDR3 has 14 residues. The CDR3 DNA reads TGCGCCAGCAGCCAGGGGCCGGATAATTCACCCCTCCACTTT. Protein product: CASSQGPDNSPLHF.

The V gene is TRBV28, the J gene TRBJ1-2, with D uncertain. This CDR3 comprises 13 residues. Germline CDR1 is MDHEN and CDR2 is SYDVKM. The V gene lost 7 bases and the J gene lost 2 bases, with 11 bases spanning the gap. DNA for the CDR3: TGTGCCAGCATCGACGGGCAAAACTATGGCTACACCTTC. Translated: CASIDGQNYGYTF.

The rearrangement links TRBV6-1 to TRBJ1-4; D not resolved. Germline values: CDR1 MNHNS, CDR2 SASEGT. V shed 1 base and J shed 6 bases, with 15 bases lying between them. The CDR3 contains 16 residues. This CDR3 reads CASSEVLGALYEKLFF. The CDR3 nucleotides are TGTGCCAGCAGTGAAGTTTTAGGAGCCCTTTATGAAAAACTGTTTTTT.

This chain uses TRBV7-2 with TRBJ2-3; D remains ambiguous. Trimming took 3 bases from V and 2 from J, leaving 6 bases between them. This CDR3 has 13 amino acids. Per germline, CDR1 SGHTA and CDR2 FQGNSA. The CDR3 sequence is CASSFVFTDTQYF. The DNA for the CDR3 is TGTGCCAGCAGCTTTGTATTCACAGATACGCAGTATTTT.

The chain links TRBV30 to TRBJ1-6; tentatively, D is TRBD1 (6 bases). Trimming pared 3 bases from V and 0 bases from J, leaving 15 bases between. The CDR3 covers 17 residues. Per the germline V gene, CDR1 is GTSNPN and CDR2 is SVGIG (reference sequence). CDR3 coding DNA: TGTGCCTGGAGGGACAGCACCAAAAGCTCCTATAATTCACCCCTCCACTTT. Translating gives CAWRDSTKSSYNSPLHF.

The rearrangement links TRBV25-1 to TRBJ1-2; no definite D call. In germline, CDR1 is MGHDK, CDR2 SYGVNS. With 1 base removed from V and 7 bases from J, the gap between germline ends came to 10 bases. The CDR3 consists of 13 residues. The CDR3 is CASSESNRVGYTF. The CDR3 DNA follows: TGTGCCAGCAGTGAATCTAATCGGGTTGGCTACACCTTC.

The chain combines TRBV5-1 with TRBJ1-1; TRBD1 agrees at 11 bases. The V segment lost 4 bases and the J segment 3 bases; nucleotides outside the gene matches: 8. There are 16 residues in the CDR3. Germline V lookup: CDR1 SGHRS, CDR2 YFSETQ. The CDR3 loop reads CASSLGQGARYTEAFF. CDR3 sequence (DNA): TGCGCCAGCAGCCTAGGACAGGGGGCGAGATACACTGAAGCTTTCTTT. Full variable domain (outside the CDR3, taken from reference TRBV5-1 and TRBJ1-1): KAGVTQTPRYLIKTRGQQVTLSCSPISGHRSVSWYQQTPGQGLQFLFEYFSETQRNKGNFPGRFSGRQFSNSRSEMNVSTLELGDSALYLCASSLGQGARYTEAFFGQGTRLTVV.

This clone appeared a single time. The CDR3 sequence: CASSEAPTGRNNEQFF. CDR3 nucleotides: TGTGCCAGCAGTGAAGCGCCGACAGGGAGGAACAATGAGCAGTTCTTC. The chain uses TRBV6-1 and TRBJ2-1; possible D gene TRBD1, 7 bases. With 0 bases removed from V and 5 bases from J, the gap between germline ends came to 14 bases. CDR1 MNHNS and CDR2 SASEGT come from the germline V gene. CDR3 length: 16 amino acids.

The chain's CDR3 is CASSLLRVFNAEGYTF. The CDR3, as DNA: TGCGCCAGCAGCCTCCTCCGGGTCTTCAATGCGGAAGGCTACACCTTC. The V and J genes are TRBV4-1 and TRBJ1-2; D remains ambiguous. Germline CDR1 and CDR2: MGHRA and YSYEKL. Trimming left V 4 bases short and J 8 bases short, with 23 bases between. The CDR3 length is 16 residues.

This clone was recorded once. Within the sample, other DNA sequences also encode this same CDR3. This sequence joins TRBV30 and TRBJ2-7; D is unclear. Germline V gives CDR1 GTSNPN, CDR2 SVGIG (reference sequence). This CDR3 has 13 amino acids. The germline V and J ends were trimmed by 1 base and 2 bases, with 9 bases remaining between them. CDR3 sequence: CAWSGLGTYEQYF. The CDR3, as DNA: TGTGCCTGGAGTGGATTAGGGACCTACGAGCAGTACTTC.

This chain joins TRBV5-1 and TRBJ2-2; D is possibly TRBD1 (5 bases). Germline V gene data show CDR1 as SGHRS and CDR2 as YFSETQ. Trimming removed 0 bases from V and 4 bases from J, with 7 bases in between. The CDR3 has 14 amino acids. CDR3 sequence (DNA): TGCGCCAGCAGCTTGGACAGGAGCACCGGGGAGCTGTTTTTT. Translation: CASSLDRSTGELFF.

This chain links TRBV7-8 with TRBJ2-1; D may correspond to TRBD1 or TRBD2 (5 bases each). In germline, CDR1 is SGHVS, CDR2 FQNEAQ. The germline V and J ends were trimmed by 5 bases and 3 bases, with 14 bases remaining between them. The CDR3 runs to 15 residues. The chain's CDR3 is CASSPSRDFYNEQFF. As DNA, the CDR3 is TGTGCCAGCAGCCCTAGCAGGGATTTCTACAATGAGCAGTTCTTC.

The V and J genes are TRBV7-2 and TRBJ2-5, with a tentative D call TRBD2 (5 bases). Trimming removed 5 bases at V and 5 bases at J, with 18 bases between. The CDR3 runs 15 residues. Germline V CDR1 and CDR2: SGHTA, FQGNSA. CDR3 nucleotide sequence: TGTGCCAGCAGCGATCCCCGGGGTGTGCGGGAGACCCAGTACTTC. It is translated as CASSDPRGVRETQYF.

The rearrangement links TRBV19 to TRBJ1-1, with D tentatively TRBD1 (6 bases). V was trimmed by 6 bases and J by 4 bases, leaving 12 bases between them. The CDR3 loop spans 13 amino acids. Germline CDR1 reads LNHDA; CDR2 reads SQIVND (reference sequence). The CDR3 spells CASRYRDTTEAFF. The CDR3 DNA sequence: TGTGCCAGTAGGTACCGGGACACCACTGAAGCTTTCTTT.

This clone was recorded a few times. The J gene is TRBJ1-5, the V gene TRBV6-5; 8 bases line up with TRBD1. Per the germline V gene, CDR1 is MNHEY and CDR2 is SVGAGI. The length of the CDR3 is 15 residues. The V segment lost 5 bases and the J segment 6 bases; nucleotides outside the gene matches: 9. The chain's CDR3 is CASSRTGNLGQPQHF. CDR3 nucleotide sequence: TGTGCCAGCAGTAGGACAGGGAATTTGGGTCAGCCCCAGCATTTT.

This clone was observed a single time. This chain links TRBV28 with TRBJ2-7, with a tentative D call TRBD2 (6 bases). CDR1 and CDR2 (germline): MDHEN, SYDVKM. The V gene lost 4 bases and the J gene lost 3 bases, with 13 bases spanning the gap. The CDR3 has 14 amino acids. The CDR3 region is CASSSPPRDYEQYF. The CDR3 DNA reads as TGTGCCAGCAGTTCCCCCCCGCGGGACTACGAGCAGTACTTC.

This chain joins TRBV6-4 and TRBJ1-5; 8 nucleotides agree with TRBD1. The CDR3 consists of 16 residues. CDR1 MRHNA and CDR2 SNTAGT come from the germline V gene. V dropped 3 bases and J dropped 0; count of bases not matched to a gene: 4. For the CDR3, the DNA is TGTGCCAGCAGTGAATCGGACAGGGCTAGCAATCAGCCCCAGCATTTT. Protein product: CASSESDRASNQPQHF.

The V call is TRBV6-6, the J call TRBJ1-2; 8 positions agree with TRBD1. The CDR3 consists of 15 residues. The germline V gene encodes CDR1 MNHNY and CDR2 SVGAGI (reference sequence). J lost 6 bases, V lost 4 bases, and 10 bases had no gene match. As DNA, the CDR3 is TGTGCCAGCAGTTCACTCCTGACAGGGGAAAATGGCTACACCTTC. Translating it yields CASSSLLTGENGYTF.

CDR3 sequence reads: CSARSDYEQYF. The CDR3 region has the DNA TGCAGTGCTAGATCGGACTACGAGCAGTACTTC. V usage is TRBV20-1 and J usage is TRBJ2-7; no clear D gene. The V gene lost 2 bases and the J gene lost 3 bases, with 5 bases spanning the gap. Germline CDR1 DFQATT, CDR2 SNEGSKA (reference sequence). The CDR3 extends over 11 amino acids.

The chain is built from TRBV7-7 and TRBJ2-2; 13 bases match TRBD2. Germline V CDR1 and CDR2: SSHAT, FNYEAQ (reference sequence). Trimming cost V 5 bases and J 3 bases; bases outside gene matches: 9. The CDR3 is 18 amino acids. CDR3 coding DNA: TGTGCCAGCAGCGGACAGACTAGCGGGGGGTTGGACACCGGGGAGCTGTTTTTT. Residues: CASSGQTSGGLDTGELFF.